This paragraph reports one T cell receptor beta chain. Its antigen remains unidentified. The data were taken from a study of shared clonotypes between healthy human individuals. The CDR3 extends over 14 amino acids. Germline V gives CDR1 MNHNS, CDR2 SASEGT. The V and J ends lost 6 bases and 2 bases, in that order; junction bases with no gene match: 6. The material for each subset, its genomic DNA, was split evenly across several immunoSEQ plates. Spread over ten immunoSEQ deep assay plates, unsorted PBMC DNA underwent sequencing. Original analysis: Junction-only sequences produced by ImmunoSEQ had no quality scores, so filtering differed. Using immunoSEQ multiplex PCR, the repertoire was profiled, and TCRdb retains in-frame clones only, with some absent. V, J and clone size are those of that table, while D and trimming were read from the DNA. The sample records about 480,000 clones, 79% being singletons.

Regarding the study as a whole: An expected dependence of interdonor clonotype sharing on sequencing depth was noted.

The sequenced material came from PBMCs. This chain uses TRBV6-1 with TRBJ2-7; 8 bases agree with TRBD1. The source is a middle-aged woman in good health. Some clones in this sample may be carry-over from other donors' samples. The chain's CDR3 is CASSMTGATYEQYF. The CDR3 DNA reads as TGTGCCAGCAGCATGACAGGGGCCACCTACGAGCAGTACTTC.